This TCR beta chain was sequenced in a study of T cell repertoires in cytomegalovirus infection. The CDR3 runs 15 residues. The V gene end was trimmed by 3 bases and the J gene end by 2 bases; junction bases not matched to a gene: 6. MiXCR was run by TCRdb on the reads, yielding one entry per CDR3 protein. This sample has 200,000 to 300,000 distinct CDR3 sequences, with approximately 9.1% found just once. This clonotype was seen many times. Material: PBMCs. This clonotype was obtained from a human donor in good health (CMV status not recorded). Some clones in this sample may be carry-over from other donors' samples. The chain couples TRBV12-3 or TRBV12-4 to TRBJ2-7; 8 nucleotides line up with TRBD2. The CDR3 DNA reads as TGTGCCAGCAGTTTTAGAGCGGGGGTACCCTACGAGCAGTACTTC. Translation: CASSFRAGVPYEQYF.